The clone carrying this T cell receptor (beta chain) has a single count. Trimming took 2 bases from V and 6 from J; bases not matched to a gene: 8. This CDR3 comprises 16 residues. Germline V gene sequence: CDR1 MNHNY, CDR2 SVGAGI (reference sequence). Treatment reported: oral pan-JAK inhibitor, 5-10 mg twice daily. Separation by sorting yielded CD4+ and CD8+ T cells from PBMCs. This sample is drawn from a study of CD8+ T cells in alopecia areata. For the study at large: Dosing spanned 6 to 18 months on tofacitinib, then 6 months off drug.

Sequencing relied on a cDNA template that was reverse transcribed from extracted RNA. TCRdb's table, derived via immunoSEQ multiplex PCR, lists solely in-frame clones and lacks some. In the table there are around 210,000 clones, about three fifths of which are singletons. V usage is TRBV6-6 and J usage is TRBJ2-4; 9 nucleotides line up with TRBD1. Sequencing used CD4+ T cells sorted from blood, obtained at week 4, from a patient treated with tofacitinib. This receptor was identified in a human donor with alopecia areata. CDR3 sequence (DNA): TGTGCCAGCAGTTACGGTGTCGGGACAGGGCTAAACATTCAGTACTTC. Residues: CASSYGVGTGLNIQYF.